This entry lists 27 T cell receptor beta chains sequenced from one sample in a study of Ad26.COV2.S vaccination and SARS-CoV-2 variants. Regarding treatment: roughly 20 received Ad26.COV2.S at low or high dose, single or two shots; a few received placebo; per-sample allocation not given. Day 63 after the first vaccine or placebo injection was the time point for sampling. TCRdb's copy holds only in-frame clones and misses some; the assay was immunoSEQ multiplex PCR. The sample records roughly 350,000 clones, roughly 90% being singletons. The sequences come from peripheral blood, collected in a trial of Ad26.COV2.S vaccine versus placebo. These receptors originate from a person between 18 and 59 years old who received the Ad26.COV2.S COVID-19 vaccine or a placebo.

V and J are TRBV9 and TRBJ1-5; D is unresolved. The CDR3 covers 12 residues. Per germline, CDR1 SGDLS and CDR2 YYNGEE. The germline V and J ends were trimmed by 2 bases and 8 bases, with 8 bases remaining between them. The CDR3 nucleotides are TGTGCCAGCAGCGTTGGTAGGGAGCCCCAGCATTTT. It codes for CASSVGREPQHF.

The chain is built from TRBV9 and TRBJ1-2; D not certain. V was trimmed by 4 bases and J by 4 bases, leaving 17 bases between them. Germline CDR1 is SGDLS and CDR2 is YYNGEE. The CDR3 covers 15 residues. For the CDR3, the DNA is TGTGCCAGCAGCACCGCCTGGACCGGCGGCTATGGCTACACCTTC. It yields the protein CASSTAWTGGYGYTF.

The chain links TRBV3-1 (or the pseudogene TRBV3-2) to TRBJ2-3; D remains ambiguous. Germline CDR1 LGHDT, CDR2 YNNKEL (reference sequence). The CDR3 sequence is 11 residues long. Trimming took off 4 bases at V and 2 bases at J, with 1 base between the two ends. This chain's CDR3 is CASSLTDTQYF. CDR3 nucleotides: TGTGCCAGCAGCCTCACAGATACGCAGTATTTT.

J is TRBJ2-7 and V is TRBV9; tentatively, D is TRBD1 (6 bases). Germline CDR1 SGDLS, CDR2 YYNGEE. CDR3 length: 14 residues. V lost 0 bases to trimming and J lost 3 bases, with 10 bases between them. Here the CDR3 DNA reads TGTGCCAGCAGCGTAGGGCCAGGGGACTACGAGCAGTACTTC. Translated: CASSVGPGDYEQYF.

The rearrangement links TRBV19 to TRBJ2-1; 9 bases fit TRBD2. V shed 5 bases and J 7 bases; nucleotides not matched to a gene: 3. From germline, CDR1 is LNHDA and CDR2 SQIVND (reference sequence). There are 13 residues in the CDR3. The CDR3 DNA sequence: TGTGCCAGTAGTGCGGGAGGGAGGAATGAGCAGTTCTTC. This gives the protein CASSAGGRNEQFF.

CDR3 in amino acids: CASSQRTSGRAHYEQYF. As DNA, the CDR3 is TGCGCCAGCAGTCAACGAACTAGCGGGAGGGCTCACTACGAGCAGTACTTC. This chain connects TRBV23-1 to TRBJ2-7; 13 bases are a match to TRBD2. TRBV23-1 is noted as an ORF with a role that remains uncertain. V dropped 2 bases and J dropped 3; count of bases not matched to a gene: 7. This CDR3 has 17 amino acids.

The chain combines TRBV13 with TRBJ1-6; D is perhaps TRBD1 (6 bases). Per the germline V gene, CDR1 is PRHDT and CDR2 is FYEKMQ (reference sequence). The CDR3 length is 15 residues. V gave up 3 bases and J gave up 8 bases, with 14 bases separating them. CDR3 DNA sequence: TGTGCCAGCAGCTTTGGGGGGGGGCCTTATTCACCCCTCCACTTT. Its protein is CASSFGGGPYSPLHF.

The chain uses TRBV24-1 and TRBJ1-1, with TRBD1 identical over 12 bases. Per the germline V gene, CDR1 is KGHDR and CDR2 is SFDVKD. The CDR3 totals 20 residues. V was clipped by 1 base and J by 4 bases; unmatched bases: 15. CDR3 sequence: CATSDLGTGGASGVSTEAFF. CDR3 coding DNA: TGTGCCACCAGTGATTTAGGGACAGGGGGCGCGTCCGGTGTTAGCACTGAAGCTTTCTTT.

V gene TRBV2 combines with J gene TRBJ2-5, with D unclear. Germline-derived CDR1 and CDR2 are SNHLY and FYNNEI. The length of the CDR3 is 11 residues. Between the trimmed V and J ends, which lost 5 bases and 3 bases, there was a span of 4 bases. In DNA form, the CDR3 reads TGTGCCAGCAGTAAGGAAGAGACCCAGTACTTC. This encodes CASSKEETQYF.

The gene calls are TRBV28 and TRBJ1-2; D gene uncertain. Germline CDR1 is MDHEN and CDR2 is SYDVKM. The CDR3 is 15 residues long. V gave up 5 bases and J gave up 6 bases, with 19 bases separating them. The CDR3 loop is CASSPIETYRNGYTF. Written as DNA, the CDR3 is TGTGCCAGCAGTCCCATCGAAACTTATCGGAATGGCTACACCTTC.

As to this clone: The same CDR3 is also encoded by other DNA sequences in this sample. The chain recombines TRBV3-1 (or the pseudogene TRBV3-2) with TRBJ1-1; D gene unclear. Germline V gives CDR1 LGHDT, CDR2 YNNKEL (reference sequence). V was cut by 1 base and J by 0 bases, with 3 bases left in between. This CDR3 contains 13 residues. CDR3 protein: CASSQGLNTEAFF. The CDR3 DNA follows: TGTGCCAGCAGCCAAGGACTGAACACTGAAGCTTTCTTT.

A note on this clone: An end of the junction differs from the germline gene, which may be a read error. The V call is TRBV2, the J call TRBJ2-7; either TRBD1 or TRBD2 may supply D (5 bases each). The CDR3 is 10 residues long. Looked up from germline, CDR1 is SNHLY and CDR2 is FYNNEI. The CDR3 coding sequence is TGTGCCAGCAGTCAACGGGACCACCGATTC. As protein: CASSQRDHRF.

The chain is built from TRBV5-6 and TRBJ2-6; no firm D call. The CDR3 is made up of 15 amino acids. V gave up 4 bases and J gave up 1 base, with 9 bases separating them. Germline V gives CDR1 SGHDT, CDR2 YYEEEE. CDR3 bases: TGTGCCAGCAGCCCCCGCCCGTCTGGGGCCAACGTCCTGACTTTC. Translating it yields CASSPRPSGANVLTF.

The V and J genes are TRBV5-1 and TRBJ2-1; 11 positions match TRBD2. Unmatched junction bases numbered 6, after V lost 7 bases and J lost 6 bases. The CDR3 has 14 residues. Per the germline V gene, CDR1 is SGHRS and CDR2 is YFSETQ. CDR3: CASQTSGGPNEQFF. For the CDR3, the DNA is TGCGCCAGCCAAACTAGCGGGGGCCCCAATGAGCAGTTCTTC.

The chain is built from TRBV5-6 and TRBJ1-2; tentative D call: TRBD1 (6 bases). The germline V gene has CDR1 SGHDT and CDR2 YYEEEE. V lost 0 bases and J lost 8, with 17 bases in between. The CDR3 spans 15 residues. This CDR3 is CASSLAPQGWWGYTF. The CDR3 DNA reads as TGTGCCAGCAGCTTGGCGCCACAGGGATGGTGGGGCTACACCTTC.

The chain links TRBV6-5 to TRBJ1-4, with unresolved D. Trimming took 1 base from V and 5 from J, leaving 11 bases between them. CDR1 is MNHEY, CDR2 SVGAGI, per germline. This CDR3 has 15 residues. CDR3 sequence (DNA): TGTGCCAGCAGTTACTATGGCAGCCAGAATGAAAAACTGTTTTTT. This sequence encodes CASSYYGSQNEKLFF.

The CDR3 spells CASSTGHGYEQYF. The CDR3 DNA follows: TGTGCCAGCTCAACGGGACACGGCTACGAGCAGTACTTC. The rearrangement uses TRBV18 and TRBJ2-7; perhaps TRBD1 as D (6 bases). Trimming left V 5 bases short and J 3 bases short, with 11 bases between. The germline gives CDR1 KGHSH, CDR2 LQKENI. The CDR3 spans 13 residues.

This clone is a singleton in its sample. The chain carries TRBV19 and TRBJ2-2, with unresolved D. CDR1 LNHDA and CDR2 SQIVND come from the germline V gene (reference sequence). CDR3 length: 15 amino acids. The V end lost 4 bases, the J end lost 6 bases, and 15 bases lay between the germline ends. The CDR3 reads CASSNTVFLPGELFF. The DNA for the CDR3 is TGTGCCAGTAGTAACACCGTATTCTTACCCGGGGAGCTGTTTTTT.

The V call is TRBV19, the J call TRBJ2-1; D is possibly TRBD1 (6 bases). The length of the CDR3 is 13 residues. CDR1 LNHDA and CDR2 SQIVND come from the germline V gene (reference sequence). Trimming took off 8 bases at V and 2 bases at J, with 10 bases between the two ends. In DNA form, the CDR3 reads TGTGCCAGTGCCCAGGGGACCTACAATGAGCAGTTCTTC. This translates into CASAQGTYNEQFF. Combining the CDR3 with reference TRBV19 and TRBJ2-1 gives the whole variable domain DGGITQSPKYLFRKEGQNVTLSCEQNLNHDAMYWYRQDPGQGLRLIYYSQIVNDFQKGDIAEGYSVSREKKESFPLTVTSAQKNPTAFYLCASAQGTYNEQFFGPGTRLTVL.

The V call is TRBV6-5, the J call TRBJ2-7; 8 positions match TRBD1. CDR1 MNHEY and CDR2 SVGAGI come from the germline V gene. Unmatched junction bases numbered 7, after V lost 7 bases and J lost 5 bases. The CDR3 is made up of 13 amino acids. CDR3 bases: TGTGCCAGCACCTCATCAGGGGGCAACGAGCAGTACTTC. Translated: CASTSSGGNEQYF.

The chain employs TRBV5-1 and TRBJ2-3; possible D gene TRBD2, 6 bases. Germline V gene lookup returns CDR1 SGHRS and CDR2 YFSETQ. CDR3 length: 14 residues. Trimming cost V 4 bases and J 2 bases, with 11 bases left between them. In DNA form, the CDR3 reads TGCGCCAGCAGCCCGGGGGTAGACACAGATACGCAGTATTTT. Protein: CASSPGVDTDTQYF. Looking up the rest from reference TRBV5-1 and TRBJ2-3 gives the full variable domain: KAGVTQTPRYLIKTRGQQVTLSCSPISGHRSVSWYQQTPGQGLQFLFEYFSETQRNKGNFPGRFSGRQFSNSRSEMNVSTLELGDSALYLCASSPGVDTDTQYFGPGTRLTVL.

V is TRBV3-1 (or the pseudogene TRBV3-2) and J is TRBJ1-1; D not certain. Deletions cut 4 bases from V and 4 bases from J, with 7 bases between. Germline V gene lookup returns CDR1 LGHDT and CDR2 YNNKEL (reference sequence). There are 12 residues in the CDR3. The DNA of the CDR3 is TGTGCCAGCAGCCTCATTGGCACTGAAGCTTTCTTT. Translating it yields CASSLIGTEAFF.

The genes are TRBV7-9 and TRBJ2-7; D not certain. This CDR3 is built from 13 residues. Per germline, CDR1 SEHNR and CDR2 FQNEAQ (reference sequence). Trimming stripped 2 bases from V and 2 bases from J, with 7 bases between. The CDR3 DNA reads TGTGCCAGCAGCTTACGTGGGCCCTACGAGCAGTACTTC. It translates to CASSLRGPYEQYF.

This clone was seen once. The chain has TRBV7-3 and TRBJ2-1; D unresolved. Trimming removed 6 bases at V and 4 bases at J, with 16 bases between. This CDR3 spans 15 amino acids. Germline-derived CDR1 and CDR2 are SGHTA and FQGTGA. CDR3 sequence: CASSQGLWQYNEQFF. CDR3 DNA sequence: TGTGCCAGCAGTCAAGGGTTATGGCAATACAATGAGCAGTTCTTC.

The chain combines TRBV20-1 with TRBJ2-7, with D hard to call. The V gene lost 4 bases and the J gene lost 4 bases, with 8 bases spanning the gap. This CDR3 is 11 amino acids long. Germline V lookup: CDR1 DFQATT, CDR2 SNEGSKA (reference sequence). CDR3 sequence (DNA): TGCAGTGCTATAGACGGTTACGAGCAGTACTTC. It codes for CSAIDGYEQYF.

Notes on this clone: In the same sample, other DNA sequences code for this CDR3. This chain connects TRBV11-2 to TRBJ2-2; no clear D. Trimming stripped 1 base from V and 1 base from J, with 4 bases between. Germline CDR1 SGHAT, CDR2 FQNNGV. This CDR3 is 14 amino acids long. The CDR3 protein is CASSLAGNTGELFF. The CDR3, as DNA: TGTGCCAGCAGCTTAGCGGGGAACACCGGGGAGCTGTTTTTT.

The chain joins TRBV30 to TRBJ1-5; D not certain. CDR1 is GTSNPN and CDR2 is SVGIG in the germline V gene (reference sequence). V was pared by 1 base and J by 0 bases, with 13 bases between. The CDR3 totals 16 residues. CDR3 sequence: CAWSEAGGLSNQPQHF. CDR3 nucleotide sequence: TGTGCCTGGAGTGAGGCAGGTGGTCTTAGCAATCAGCCCCAGCATTTT.